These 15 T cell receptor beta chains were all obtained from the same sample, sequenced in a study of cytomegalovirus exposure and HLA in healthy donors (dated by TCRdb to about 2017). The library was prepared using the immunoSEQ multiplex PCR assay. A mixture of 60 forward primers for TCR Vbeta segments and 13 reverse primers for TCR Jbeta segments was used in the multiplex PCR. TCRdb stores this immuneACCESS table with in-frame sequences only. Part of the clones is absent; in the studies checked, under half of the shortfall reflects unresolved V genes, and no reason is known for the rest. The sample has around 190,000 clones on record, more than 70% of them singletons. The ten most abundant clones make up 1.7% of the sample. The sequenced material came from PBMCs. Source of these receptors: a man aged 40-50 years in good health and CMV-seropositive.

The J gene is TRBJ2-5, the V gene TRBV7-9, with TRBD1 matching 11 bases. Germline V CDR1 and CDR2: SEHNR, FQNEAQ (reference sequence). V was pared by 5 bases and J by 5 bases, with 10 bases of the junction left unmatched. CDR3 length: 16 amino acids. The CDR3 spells CASSRTLRDRGETQYF. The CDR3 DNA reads TGTGCCAGCAGCCGAACACTCCGGGACAGGGGGGAGACCCAGTACTTC.

The CDR3 DNA is TGTGCCAGCAGCCCCCTCACCGGGGAGCTGTTTTTT. It specifies CASSPLTGELFF. The chain has TRBV27 and TRBJ2-2; no clear D. V lost 6 bases and J 4 bases, leaving 6 bases between the germline ends. The CDR3 totals 12 residues. Germline assignment: CDR1 MNHEY and CDR2 SMNVEV (reference sequence).

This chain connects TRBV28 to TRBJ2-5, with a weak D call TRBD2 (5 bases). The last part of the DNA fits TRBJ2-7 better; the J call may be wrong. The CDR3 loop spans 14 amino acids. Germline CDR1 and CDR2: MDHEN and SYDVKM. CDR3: CASSLRGYAYEQYF. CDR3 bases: TGTGCCAGCAGTTTACGGGGTTACGCGTACGAGCAGTACTTC.

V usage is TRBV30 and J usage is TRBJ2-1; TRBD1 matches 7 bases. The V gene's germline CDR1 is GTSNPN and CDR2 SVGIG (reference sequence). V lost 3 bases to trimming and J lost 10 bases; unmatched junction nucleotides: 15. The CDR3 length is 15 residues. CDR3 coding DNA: TGTGCCTGGAGCGAGTTGGGACAGACGAAGAGGGAGCAGTTCTTC. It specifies CAWSELGQTKREQFF.

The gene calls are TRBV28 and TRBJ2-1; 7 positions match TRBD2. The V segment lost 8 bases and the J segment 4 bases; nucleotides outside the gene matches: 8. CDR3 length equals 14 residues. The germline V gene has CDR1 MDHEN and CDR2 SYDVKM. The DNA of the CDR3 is TGTGCCAGCGGCCTGGGGGGGGGTTACAATGAGCAGTTCTTC. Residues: CASGLGGGYNEQFF.

As DNA, the CDR3 is TGTGCCATCAGTGATTACGTGACAGGTGGAGAGACCCAGTACTTC. Protein: CAISDYVTGGETQYF. The chain joins TRBV10-3 to TRBJ2-5; D is possibly TRBD1 (6 bases). CDR1 and CDR2 from the germline V gene are ENHRY and SYGVKD. V was cut by 3 bases and J by 4 bases, with 15 bases left in between. The CDR3 totals 15 residues.

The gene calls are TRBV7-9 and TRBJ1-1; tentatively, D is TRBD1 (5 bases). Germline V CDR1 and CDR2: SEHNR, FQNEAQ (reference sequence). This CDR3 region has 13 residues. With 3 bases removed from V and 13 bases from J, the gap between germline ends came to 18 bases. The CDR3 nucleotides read TGTGCCAGCAGCTTGACACAGGACGGGAGGGTTTTCTTT. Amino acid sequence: CASSLTQDGRVFF. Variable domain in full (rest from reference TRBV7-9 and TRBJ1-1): DTGVSQNPRHKITKRGQNVTFRCDPISEHNRLYWYRQTLGQGPEFLTYFQNEAQLEKSRLLSDRFSAERPKGSFSTLEIQRTEQGDSAMYLCASSLTQDGRVFFGQGTRLTVV.

The CDR3 DNA reads TGCAGCGTTGAGAGTCCAGGGGGGATCTCCTACAATGAGCAGTTCTTC. Its translation: CSVESPGGISYNEQFF. The chain joins TRBV29-1 to TRBJ2-1; TRBD1 is a possible D gene (7 bases). Germline values: CDR1 SQVTM, CDR2 ANQGSEA. The CDR3 runs to 16 residues. V shed 3 bases and J shed 0 bases, with 15 bases lying between them.

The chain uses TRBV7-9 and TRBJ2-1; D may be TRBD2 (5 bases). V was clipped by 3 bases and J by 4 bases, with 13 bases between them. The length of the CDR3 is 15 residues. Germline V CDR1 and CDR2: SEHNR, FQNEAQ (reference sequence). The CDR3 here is CASSLRHGLYNEQFF. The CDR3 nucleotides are TGTGCCAGCAGCTTGCGGCACGGACTTTACAATGAGCAGTTCTTC. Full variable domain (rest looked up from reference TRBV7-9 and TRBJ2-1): DTGVSQNPRHKITKRGQNVTFRCDPISEHNRLYWYRQTLGQGPEFLTYFQNEAQLEKSRLLSDRFSAERPKGSFSTLEIQRTEQGDSAMYLCASSLRHGLYNEQFFGPGTRLTVL.

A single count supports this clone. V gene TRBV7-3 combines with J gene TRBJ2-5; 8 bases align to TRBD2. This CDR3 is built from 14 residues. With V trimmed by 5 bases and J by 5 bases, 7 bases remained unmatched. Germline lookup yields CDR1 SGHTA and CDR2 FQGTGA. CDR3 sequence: CASSPSSGSETQYF. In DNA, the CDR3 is TGTGCCAGCAGCCCCTCGAGCGGGAGCGAGACCCAGTACTTC. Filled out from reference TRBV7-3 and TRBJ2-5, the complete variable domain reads GAGVSQTPSNKVTEKGKYVELRCDPISGHTALYWYRQSLGQGPEFLIYFQGTGAADDSGLPNDRFFAVRPEGSVSTLKIQRTERGDSAVYLCASSPSSGSETQYFGPGTRLLVL.

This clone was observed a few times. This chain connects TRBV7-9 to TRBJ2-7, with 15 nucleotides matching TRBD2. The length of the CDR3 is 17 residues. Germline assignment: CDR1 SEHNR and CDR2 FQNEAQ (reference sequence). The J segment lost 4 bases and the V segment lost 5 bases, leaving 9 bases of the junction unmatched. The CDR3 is CASSPRTSGRAAYEQYF. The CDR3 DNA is TGTGCCAGCAGCCCCCGGACTAGCGGGAGGGCCGCGTACGAGCAGTACTTC.

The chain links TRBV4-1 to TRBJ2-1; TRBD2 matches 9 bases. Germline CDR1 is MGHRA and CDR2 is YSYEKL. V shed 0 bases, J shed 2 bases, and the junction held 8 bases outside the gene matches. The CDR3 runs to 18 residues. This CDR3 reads CASSQDNPRTSAYNEQFF. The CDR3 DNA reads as TGCGCCAGCAGCCAAGATAATCCCCGGACTAGCGCCTACAATGAGCAGTTCTTC.

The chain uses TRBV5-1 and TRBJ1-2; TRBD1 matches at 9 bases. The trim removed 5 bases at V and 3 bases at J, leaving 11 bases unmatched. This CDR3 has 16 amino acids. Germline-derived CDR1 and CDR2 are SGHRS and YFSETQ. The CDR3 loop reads CASRVDRGLSDYGYTF. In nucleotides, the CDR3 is TGCGCCAGCAGGGTGGACAGGGGACTTAGTGACTATGGCTACACCTTC.

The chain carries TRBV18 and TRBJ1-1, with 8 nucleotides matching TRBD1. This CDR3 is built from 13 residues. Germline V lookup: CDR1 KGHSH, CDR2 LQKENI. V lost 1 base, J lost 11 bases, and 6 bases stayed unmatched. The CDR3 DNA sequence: TGTGCCAGCTCACCACGGGCGGGACAGGAGGCTTTCTTT. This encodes CASSPRAGQEAFF.

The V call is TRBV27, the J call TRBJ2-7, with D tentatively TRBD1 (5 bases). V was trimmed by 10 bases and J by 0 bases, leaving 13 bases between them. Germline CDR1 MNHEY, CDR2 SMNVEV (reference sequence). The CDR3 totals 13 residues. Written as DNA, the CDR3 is TGTGCCACCACCAACAGGAACTCCTACGAGCAGTACTTC. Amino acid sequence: CATTNRNSYEQYF.